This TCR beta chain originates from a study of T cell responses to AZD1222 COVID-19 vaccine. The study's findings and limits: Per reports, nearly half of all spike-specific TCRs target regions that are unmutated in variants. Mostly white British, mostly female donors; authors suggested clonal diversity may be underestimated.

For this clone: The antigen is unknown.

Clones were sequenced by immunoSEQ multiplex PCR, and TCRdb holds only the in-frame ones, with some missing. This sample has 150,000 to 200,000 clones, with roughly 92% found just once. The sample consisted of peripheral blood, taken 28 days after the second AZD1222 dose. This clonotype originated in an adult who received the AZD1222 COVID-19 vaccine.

This chain's CDR3 is CASSVSGGGVGGTQYF. CDR3 bases: TGTGCCAGCAGCGTTAGCGGGGGGGGAGTGGGAGGTACGCAGTATTTT. V usage is TRBV9 and J usage is TRBJ2-3, with 11 bases lining up with TRBD2. CDR3 length: 16 amino acids. Germline V lookup: CDR1 SGDLS, CDR2 YYNGEE. V shed 2 bases, J shed 8 bases, and the junction held 10 bases outside the gene matches.